Each of the 13 T cell receptor beta chains below was sequenced from the same sample in a study of CD8+CD57+ T cells in acquired aplastic anemia. The template for TCR beta VDJ and CDR3 sequence profiling was genomic DNA. TCRdb ran MiXCR on the reads and lists one entry per CDR3 protein. This table holds 170,000 or so distinct CDR3 sequences, 40% to 50% found once. In patients chosen for sequencing, flow cytometry had shown CD8+CD57+ cell expansion. Source material: sorted CD4+, CD8+, or CD8+CD57+ T cells (not recorded which) from PBMCs. Receptors originate from a human donor with aplastic anemia.

About this clonotype itself: A single base separates this from a much larger clone, so it may be a read error. This chain connects TRBV6-5 to TRBJ1-2; 10 nucleotides line up with TRBD1. In germline, CDR1 is MNHEY, CDR2 SVGAGI. J was trimmed by 5 bases and V by 0 bases; bases with no gene match: 6. The CDR3 runs 16 residues. The CDR3, as DNA: TGTGCCAGCAGTTACTCGCGGACAGGGGGAAAATATGGCTACACCTTC. Its protein product is CASSYSRTGGKYGYTF.

This clonotype was counted ten times or more. The CDR3 sequence is CASSLPRGPGTEAFF. In DNA, the CDR3 is TGTGCCAGCAGCTTACCCAGAGGCCCGGGGACTGAAGCTTTCTTT. The chain has TRBV7-9 and TRBJ1-1; no clear D gene. Per germline, CDR1 SEHNR and CDR2 FQNEAQ (reference sequence). The ends were cut back, 2 bases at V and 5 bases at J, with 15 bases in the middle. The CDR3 length is 15 residues.

At least ten counts were recorded for this clonotype. This rearrangement joins TRBV6-4 to TRBJ2-3; 7 bases agree with TRBD2. Germline V CDR1 and CDR2: MRHNA, SNTAGT. The CDR3 covers 15 residues. With V trimmed by 2 bases and J by 6 bases, 8 bases remained unmatched. Here the CDR3 DNA reads TGTGCCAGCAGTGACGCCGCGGGAGTGGGGGATACGCAGTATTTT. Protein product: CASSDAAGVGDTQYF.

To note about this clonotype: This sequence may be a read error, since a much larger clone differs from it by one base. This chain connects TRBV12-3 or TRBV12-4 to TRBJ2-7; the D is unclear. Trimming left V 3 bases short and J 5 bases short, with 17 bases between. This CDR3 spans 15 amino acids. The CDR3 spells CASSFIRVGIDEQYF. The CDR3 coding sequence is TGTGCCAGCAGTTTTATTCGGGTAGGGATCGACGAGCAGTACTTC.

The V call is TRBV29-1, the J call TRBJ2-7; D might be TRBD1 (6 bases). CDR1 and CDR2 (germline): SQVTM, ANQGSEA. Trimming took off 1 base at V and 2 bases at J, with 15 bases between the two ends. The CDR3 covers 15 residues. This CDR3 is CSVEGAVGATYEQYF. CDR3 sequence (DNA): TGCAGCGTTGAAGGCGCGGTGGGGGCGACCTACGAGCAGTACTTC.

The DNA of the CDR3 is TGCAGTGCTTCGCGCATCAATTCACCCCTCCACTTT. The encoded protein is CSASRINSPLHF. The chain joins TRBV20-1 to TRBJ1-6; the D is unclear. V shed 5 bases and J shed 7 bases, with 9 bases lying between them. The germline gives CDR1 DFQATT, CDR2 SNEGSKA (reference sequence). CDR3 length: 12 amino acids.

This sequence joins TRBV20-1 and TRBJ1-1; no clear D gene. Germline V gene sequence: CDR1 DFQATT, CDR2 SNEGSKA (reference sequence). The V and J ends lost 3 bases and 3 bases respectively, with 5 bases between them. The CDR3 extends over 11 amino acids. CDR3 region: CSASLYTEAFF. CDR3 in DNA: TGCAGTGCTAGTCTGTACACTGAAGCTTTCTTT.

This clonotype was found once. One end of the junction varies from germline; a read error may be responsible. V usage is TRBV3-1 and J usage is TRBJ2-7; D gene uncertain. The CDR3 runs to 15 residues. Germline loops: CDR1 LGHDT, CDR2 YNNKEL (reference sequence). The CDR3 protein is CASSQDISHPYEQYF. CDR3 DNA: TGCGCCAGCAGCCAAGATATCAGCCACCCCTACGAGCAGTACTTC.

At least ten counts were recorded for this clonotype. V is TRBV9 and J is TRBJ2-7, with D hard to call. The germline V gene has CDR1 SGDLS and CDR2 YYNGEE. The V end lost 4 bases, the J end lost 0 bases, and 14 bases lay between the germline ends. The CDR3 sequence is 15 residues long. In DNA form, the CDR3 reads TGTGCCAGCAGCCCTTCTGCCCTCAGCTCCTACGAGCAGTACTTC. Translation: CASSPSALSSYEQYF.

This clonotype was recorded only once. It may be a read error: a sequence one base away is much more abundant. The rearrangement links TRBV6-1 to TRBJ1-2, with TRBD1 as a possible D gene (5 bases). CDR1 and CDR2 (germline): MNHNS, SASEGT. This CDR3 contains 12 residues. CDR3 nucleotides: TGTGCCAGCACACAGGAAAACTATGGCAACACCTTC. Translating gives CASTQENYGNTF.

The rearrangement links TRBV29-1 to TRBJ2-4, with 7 bases lining up with TRBD2. Unmatched junction bases numbered 7, after V lost 5 bases and J lost 6 bases. The germline V gene has CDR1 SQVTM and CDR2 ANQGSEA. This CDR3 contains 13 residues. The CDR3 loop is CSVTLGEGNIQYF. CDR3 DNA: TGCAGCGTTACCCTAGGGGAGGGAAACATTCAGTACTTC.

On this clonotype: This may arise from a read error, as a much more abundant clone is one base away. The chain uses TRBV12-1 and TRBJ2-5; the D call in the table, TRBD2, was not verified against the DNA. TRBV12-1 represents a pseudogene. There are 15 residues in the CDR3. DNA for the CDR3: TGTGCCAGCAGCCTTAAAAGCGAGAGGAAGGAGACCCAGTACTTC. It yields the protein CASSLKSERKETQYF.

This clonotype was observed at least ten times. This chain connects TRBV29-1 to TRBJ1-5; D not certain. The germline V gene has CDR1 SQVTM and CDR2 ANQGSEA. The V end was cut by 3 bases, the J end by 0 bases, with 6 bases between. The CDR3 covers 13 residues. The chain's CDR3 is CSVETGSNQPQHF. The CDR3 DNA is TGCAGCGTTGAGACGGGTAGCAATCAGCCCCAGCATTTT. Full variable domain (outside the CDR3, taken from reference TRBV29-1 and TRBJ1-5): SAVISQKPSRDICQRGTSLTIQCQVDSQVTMMFWYRQQPGQSLTLIATANQGSEATYESGFVIDKFPISRPNLTFSTLTVSNMSPEDSSIYLCSVETGSNQPQHFGDGTRLSIL.